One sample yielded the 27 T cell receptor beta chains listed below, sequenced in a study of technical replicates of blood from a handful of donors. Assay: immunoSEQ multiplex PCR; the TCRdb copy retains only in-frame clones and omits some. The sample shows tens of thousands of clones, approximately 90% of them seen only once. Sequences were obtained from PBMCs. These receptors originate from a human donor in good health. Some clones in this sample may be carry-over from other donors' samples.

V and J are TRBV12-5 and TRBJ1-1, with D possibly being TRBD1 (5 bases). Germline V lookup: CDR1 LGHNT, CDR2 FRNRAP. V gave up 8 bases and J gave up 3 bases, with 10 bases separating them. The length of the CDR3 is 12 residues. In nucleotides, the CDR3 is TGTGCTAGTCGGGGGGGGTACACTGAAGCTTTCTTT. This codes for CASRGGYTEAFF.

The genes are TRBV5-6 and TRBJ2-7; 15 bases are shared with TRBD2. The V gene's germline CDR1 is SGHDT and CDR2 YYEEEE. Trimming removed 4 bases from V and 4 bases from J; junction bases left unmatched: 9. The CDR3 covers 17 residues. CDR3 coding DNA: TGTGCCAGCAGCATTAGGACTAGCGGGGGGGCCGGTTACGAGCAGTACTTC. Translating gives CASSIRTSGGAGYEQYF.

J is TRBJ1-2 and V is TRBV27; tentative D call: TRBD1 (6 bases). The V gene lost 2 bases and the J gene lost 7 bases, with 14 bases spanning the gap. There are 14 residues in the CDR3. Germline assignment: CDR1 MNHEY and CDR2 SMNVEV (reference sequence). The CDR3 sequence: CASSLIGGRSGYTF. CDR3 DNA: TGTGCCAGCAGTTTAATCGGGGGGCGGAGTGGCTACACCTTC.

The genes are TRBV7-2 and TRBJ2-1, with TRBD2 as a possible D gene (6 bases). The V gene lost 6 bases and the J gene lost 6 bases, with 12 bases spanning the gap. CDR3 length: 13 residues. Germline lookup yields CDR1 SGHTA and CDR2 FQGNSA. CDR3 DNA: TGTGCCAGCAGTTCTCGGGGGTTCAATGAGCAGTTCTTC. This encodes CASSSRGFNEQFF.

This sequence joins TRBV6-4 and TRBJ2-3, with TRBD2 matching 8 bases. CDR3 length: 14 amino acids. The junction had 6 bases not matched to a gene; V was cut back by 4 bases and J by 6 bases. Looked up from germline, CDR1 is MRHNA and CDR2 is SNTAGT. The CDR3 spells CASSVNGGEDTQYF. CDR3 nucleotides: TGTGCCAGCAGTGTGAACGGGGGGGAGGATACGCAGTATTTT.

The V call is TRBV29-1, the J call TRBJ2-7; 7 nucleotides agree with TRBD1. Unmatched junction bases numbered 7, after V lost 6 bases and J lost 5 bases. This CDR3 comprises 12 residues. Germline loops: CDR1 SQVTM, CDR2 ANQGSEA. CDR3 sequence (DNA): TGCAGCGTCGTGACAGGGAGACACGAGCAGTACTTC. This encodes CSVVTGRHEQYF.

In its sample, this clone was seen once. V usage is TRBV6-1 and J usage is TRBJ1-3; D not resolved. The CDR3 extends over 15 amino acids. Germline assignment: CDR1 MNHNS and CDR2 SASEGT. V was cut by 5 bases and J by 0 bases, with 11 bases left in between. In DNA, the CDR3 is TGTGCCAGCAGTACGACTGTTAGCTCTGGAAACACCATATATTTT. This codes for CASSTTVSSGNTIYF.

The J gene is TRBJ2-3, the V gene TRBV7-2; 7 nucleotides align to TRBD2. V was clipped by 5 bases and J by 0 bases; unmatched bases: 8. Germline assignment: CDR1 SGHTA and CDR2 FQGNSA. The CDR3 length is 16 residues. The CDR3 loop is CASSPAVGGSTDTQYF. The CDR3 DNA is TGTGCCAGCAGCCCAGCAGTCGGGGGGAGCACAGATACGCAGTATTTT.

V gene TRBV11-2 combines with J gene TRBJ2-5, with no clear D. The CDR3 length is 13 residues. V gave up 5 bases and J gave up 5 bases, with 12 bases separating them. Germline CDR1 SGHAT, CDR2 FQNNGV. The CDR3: CASSLSWAETQYF. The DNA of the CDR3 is TGTGCCAGCAGCCTCTCGTGGGCCGAGACCCAGTACTTC.

This chain's CDR3 is CASSQRSVGRYNEQFF. CDR3 coding DNA: TGCGCCAGCAGCCAAAGGTCGGTAGGGAGGTACAATGAGCAGTTCTTC. J is TRBJ2-1 and V is TRBV4-1; tentatively, D is TRBD2 (6 bases). V lost 2 bases and J 4 bases, leaving 15 bases between the germline ends. CDR1 and CDR2 from the germline V gene are MGHRA and YSYEKL. This CDR3 contains 16 residues.

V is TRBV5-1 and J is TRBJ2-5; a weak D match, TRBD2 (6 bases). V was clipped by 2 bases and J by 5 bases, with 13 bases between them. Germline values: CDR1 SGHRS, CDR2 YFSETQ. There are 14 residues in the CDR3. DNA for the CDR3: TGCGCCAGCAGCTTTAGTGGGGGGAAGGAGACCCAGTACTTC. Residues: CASSFSGGKETQYF.

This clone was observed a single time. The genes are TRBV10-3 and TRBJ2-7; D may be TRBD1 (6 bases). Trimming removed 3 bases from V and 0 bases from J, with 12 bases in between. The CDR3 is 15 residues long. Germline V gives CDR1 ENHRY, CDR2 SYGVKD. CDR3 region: CAISDRQASSYEQYF. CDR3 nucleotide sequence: TGTGCCATCAGTGACCGACAGGCGAGCTCCTACGAGCAGTACTTC.

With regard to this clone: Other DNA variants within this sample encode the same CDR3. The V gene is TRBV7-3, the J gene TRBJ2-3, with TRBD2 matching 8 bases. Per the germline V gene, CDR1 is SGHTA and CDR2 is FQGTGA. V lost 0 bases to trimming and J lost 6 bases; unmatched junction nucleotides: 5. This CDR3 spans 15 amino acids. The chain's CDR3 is CASSLTGGAGDTQYF. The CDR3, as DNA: TGTGCCAGCAGCTTAACCGGGGGGGCCGGGGATACGCAGTATTTT.

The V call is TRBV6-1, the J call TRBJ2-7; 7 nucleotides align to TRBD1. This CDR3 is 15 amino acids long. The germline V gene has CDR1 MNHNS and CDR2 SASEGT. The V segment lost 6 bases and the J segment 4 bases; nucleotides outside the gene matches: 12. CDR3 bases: TGTGCCAGCAGCCCCGGACAGGTGGTCGGGTACGAGCAGTACTTC. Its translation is CASSPGQVVGYEQYF.

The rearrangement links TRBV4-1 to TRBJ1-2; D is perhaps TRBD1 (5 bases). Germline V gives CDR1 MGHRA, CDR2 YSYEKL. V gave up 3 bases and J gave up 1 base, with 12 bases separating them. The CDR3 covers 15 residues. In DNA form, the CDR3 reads TGCGCCAGCAGCCAGGCCACAGGATTTAACTATGGCTACACCTTC. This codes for CASSQATGFNYGYTF.

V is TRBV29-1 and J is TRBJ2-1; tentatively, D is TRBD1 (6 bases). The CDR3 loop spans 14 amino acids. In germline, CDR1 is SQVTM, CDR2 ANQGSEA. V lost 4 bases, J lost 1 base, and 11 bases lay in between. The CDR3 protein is CSVVGRGSYNEQFF. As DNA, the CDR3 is TGCAGCGTTGTCGGAAGGGGGTCCTACAATGAGCAGTTCTTC.

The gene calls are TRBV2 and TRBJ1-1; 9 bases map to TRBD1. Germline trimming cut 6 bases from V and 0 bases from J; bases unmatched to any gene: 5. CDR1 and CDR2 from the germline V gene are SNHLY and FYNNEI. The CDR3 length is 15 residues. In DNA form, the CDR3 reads TGTGCCAGCAGAACCGGGACAGGGATGAACACTGAAGCTTTCTTT. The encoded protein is CASRTGTGMNTEAFF. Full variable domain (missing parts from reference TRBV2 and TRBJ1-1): EPEVTQTPSHQVTQMGQEVILRCVPISNHLYFYWYRQILGQKVEFLVSFYNNEISEKSEIFDDQFSVERPDGSNFTLKIRSTKLEDSAMYFCASRTGTGMNTEAFFGQGTRLTVV.

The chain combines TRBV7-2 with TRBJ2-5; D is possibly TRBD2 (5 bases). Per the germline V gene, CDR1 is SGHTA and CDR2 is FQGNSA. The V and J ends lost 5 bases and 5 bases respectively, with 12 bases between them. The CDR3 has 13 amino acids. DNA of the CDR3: TGTGCCAGCAGCCCGTCAGGACTGGAGACCCAGTACTTC. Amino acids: CASSPSGLETQYF. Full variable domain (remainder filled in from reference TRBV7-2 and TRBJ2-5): GAGVSQSPSNKVTEKGKDVELRCDPISGHTALYWYRQSLGQGLEFLIYFQGNSAPDKSGLPSDRFSAERTGGSVSTLTIQRTQQEDSAVYLCASSPSGLETQYFGPGTRLLVL.

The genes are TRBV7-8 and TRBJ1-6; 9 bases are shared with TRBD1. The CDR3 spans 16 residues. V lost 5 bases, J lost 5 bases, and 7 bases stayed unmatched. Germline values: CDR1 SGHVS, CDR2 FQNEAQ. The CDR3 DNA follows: TGTGCCAGCAGCCCCCGCCGGGACAGGGATAATTCACCCCTCCACTTT. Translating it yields CASSPRRDRDNSPLHF.

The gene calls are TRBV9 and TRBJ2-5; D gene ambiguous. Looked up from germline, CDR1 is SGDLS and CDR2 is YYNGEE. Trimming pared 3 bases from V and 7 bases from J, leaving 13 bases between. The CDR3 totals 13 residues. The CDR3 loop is CASSGTGPGTQYF. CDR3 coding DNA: TGTGCCAGCAGCGGAACCGGCCCGGGGACCCAGTACTTC.

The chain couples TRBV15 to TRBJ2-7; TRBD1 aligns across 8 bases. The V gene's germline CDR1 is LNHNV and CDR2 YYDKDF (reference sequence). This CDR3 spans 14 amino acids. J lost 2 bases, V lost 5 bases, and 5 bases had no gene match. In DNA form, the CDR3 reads TGTGCCACCAGCGGCCGACAGGGGCCCTACGAGCAGTACTTC. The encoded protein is CATSGRQGPYEQYF.

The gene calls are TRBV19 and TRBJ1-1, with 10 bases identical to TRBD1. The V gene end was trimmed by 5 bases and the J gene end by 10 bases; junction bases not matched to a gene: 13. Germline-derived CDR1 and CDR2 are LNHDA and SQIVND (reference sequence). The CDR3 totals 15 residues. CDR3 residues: CASSGPGQGKGGAFF. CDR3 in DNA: TGTGCCAGTAGTGGGCCGGGACAGGGGAAAGGGGGAGCTTTCTTT.

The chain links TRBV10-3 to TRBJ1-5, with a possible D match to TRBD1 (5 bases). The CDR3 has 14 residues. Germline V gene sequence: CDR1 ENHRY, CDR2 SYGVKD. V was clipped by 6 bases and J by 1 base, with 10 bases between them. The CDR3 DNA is TGTGCCATCAGCCCGGGGGACAGCAATCAGCCCCAGCATTTT. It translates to CAISPGDSNQPQHF.

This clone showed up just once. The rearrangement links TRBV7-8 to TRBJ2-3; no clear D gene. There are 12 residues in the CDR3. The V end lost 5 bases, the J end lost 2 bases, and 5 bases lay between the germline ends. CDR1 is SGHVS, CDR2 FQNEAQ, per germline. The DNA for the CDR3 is TGTGCCAGCAGCGCACACACAGATACGCAGTATTTT. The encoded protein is CASSAHTDTQYF.

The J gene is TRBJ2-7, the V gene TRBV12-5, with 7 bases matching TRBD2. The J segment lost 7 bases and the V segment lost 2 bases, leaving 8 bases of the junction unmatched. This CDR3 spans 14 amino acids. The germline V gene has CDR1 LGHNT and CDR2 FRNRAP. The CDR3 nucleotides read TGTGCTAGTGGTTTGTCCGGACTAGTGAGTGAGCAGTACTTC. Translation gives CASGLSGLVSEQYF.

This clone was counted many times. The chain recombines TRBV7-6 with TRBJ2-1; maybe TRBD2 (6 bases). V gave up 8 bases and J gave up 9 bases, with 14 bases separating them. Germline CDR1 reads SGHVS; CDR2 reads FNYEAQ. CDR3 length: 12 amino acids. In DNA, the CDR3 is TGTGCCAGCTCCCTGGGGGGTGGTGAGCAGTTCTTC. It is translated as CASSLGGGEQFF.

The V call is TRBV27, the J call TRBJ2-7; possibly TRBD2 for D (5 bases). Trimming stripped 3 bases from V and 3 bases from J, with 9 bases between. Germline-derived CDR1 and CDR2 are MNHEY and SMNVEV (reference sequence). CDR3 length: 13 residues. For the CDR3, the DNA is TGTGCCAGCAGTTTGGCCGGGATCTACGAGCAGTACTTC. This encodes CASSLAGIYEQYF.